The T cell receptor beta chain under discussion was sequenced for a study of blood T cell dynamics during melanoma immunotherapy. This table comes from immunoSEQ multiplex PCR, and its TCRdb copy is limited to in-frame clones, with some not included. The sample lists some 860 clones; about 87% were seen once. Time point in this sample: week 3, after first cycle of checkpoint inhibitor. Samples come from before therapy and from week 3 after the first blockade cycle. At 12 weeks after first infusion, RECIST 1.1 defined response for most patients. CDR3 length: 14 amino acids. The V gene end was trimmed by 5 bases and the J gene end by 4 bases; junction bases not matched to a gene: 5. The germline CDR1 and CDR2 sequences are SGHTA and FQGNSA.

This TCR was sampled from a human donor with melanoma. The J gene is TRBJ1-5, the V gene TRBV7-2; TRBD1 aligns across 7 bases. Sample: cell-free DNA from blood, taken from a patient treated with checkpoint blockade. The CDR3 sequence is CASSTGTANQPQHF. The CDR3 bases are TGTGCCAGCAGCACAGGGACAGCAAATCAGCCCCAGCATTTT.